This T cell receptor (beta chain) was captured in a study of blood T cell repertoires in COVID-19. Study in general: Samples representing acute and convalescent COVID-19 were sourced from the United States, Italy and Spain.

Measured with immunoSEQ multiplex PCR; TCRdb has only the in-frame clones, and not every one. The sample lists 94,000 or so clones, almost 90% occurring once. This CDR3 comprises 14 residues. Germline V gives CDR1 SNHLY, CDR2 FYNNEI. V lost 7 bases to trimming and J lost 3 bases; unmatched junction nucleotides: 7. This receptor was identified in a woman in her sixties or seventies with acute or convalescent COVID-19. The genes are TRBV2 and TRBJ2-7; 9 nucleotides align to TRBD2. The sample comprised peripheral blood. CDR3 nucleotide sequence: TGTGCCAGCATAGCGGGAGCGCCGGGCTACGAGCAGTACTTC. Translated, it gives CASIAGAPGYEQYF.